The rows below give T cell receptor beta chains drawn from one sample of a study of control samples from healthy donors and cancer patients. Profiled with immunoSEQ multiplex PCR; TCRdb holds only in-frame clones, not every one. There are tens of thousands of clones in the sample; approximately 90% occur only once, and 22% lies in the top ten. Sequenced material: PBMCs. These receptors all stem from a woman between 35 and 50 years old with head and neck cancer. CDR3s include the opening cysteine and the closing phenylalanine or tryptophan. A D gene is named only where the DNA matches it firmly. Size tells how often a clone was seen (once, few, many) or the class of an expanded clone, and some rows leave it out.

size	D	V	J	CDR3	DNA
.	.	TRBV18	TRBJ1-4	CASSPARYPGEKLFF	TGTGCCAGCTCACCAGCCCGATACCCGGGGGAAAAACTGTTTTTT
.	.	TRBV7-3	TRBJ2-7	CASSPQGAGGREQYF	TGTGCCAGCAGCCCGCAGGGGGCGGGAGGGCGTGAGCAGTACTTC
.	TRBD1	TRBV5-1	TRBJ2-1	CASSPRRQGFDEQFF	TGCGCCAGCAGTCCTCGACGACAGGGTTTCGATGAGCAGTTCTTC
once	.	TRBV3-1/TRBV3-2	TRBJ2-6	CASSRAGQRLGGANVLTF	TGTGCCAGCAGCCGAGCGGGACAGCGCCTCGGTGGGGCCAACGTCCTGACTTTC
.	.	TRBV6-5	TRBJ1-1	CASRSTTANTEAFF	TGTGCCAGCAGGTCTACTACAGCGAACACTGAAGCTTTCTTT
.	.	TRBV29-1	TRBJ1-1	CSTRPRATEAFF	TGCAGCACAAGACCCCGGGCCACTGAAGCTTTCTTT
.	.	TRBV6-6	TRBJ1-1	CASSFRDDTEAFF	TGTGCCAGCAGTTTCCGGGACGACACTGAAGCTTTCTTT
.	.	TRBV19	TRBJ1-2	CASSMSVTINYGYTF	TGTGCCAGTAGTATGAGCGTCACAATTAACTATGGCTACACCTTC
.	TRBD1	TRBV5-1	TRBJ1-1	CASSPISGTGEVNTEAFF	TGCGCCAGCAGCCCAATCTCCGGGACAGGGGAGGTGAACACTGAAGCTTTCTTT
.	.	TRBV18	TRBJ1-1	CASSPPQGMNTEAFF	TGTGCCAGCTCACCCCCACAGGGAATGAACACTGAAGCTTTCTTT
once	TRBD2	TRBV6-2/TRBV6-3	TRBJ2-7	CASSSLRLAGDDEQYF	TGTGCCAGCAGTTCCCTAAGACTAGCGGGGGATGACGAGCAGTACTTC
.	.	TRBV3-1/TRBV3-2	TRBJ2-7	CASSLDYEQYF	TGTGCCAGCAGCCTAGACTACGAGCAGTACTTC
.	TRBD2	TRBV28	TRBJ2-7	CASSPTSGSTTYEQYF	TGTGCCAGCAGTCCCACTAGCGGGAGTACGACCTACGAGCAGTACTTC
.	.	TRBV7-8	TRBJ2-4	CASSFRLAGGGAKNIQYF	TGTGCCAGCAGCTTCCGATTAGCAGGGGGGGGAGCCAAAAACATTCAGTACTTC
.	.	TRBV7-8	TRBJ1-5	CASSLVLGSDQPQHF	TGTGCCAGCAGCTTAGTTCTCGGTTCGGATCAGCCCCAGCATTTT
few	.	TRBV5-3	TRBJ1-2	CARKGLGVRRGYTF	TGTGCCAGAAAGGGGCTCGGGGTTCGCCGGGGCTACACCTTC
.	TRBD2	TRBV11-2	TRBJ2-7	CASSRGGAYEQYF	TGTGCCAGCAGCCGGGGAGGGGCCTACGAGCAGTACTTC
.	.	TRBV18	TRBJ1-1	CASSPPTATEAFF	TGTGCCAGCTCACCACCGACAGCCACTGAAGCTTTCTTT
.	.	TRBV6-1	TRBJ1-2	CASSELGQGLVYGYTF	TGTGCCAGCAGTGAACTGGGCCAGGGGCTTGTCTATGGCTACACCTTC
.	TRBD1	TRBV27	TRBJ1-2	CASSSLGGEYGYTF	TGTGCCAGCAGTTCGTTAGGGGGCGAATATGGCTACACCTTC
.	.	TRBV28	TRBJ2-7	CASSLALVYEQYF	TGTGCCAGCAGTTTGGCTTTGGTGTACGAGCAGTACTTC
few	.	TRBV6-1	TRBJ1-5	CASSPPGQPQHF	TGTGCCAGCAGCCCCCCCGGTCAGCCCCAGCATTTT
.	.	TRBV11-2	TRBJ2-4	CASSLQFGITGTIQYF	TGTGCCAGCAGCCTTCAATTCGGCATAACAGGGACAATTCAGTACTTC
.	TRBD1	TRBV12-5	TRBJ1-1	CASGPETGSTEAFF	TGTGCTAGTGGTCCGGAGACAGGGTCGACTGAAGCTTTCTTT
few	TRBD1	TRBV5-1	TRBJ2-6	CASSLRMTGRTSGANVLTF	TGCGCCAGCAGCCTTCGGATGACAGGGCGTACTTCTGGGGCCAACGTCCTGACTTTC
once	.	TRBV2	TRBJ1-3	CASSEMGRISGNTIYF	TGTGCCAGCAGTGAAATGGGGCGGATCTCTGGAAACACCATATATTTT
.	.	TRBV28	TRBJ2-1	CASSLGGRGNEQFF	TGTGCCAGCAGTTTAGGGGGACGGGGGAATGAGCAGTTCTTC